These T cell receptor beta chains were read from a single sample in a study of post-analysis software for immune sequencing data. TCRdb re-called the PCR reads with MiXCR, one entry per CDR3 protein. The sample comprises roughly 730,000 distinct CDR3 sequences, 25% to 30% of which are singletons, and more than 0.45% rests with the top ten. Material for sequencing was blood. The origin of the receptors is a girl aged 10 to 17 with multiple sclerosis. Both conserved end residues are part of each CDR3. The D gene is left open where the match is weak. For some rows the clone size is stated as once, few or many, or as a class when expanded; others skip it.

abundance,d_gene,v_gene,j_gene,CDR3aa,CDR3nt
NA,NA,TRBV2,TRBJ1-5,CASKDRTNQPQHF,TGTGCCAGCAAGGATCGAACCAATCAGCCCCAGCATTTT
NA,NA,TRBV10-3,TRBJ2-4,CAIGEGAELAKNIQYF,TGTGCCATCGGGGAGGGGGCAGAGCTAGCCAAAAACATTCAGTACTTC
few,NA,TRBV10-3,TRBJ2-1,CAISEGAVRLYEQFF,TGTGCCATCAGTGAGGGGGCTGTGAGATTGTATGAGCAGTTCTTC
NA,NA,TRBV27,TRBJ1-5,CASSPRGVDQPQHF,TGTGCCAGCAGCCCTAGGGGAGTCGATCAGCCCCAGCATTTT
NA,NA,TRBV6-2/TRBV6-3,TRBJ2-7,CASIRAGNDYEQYF,TGTGCCAGCATCAGGGCCGGGAACGACTACGAGCAGTACTTC
NA,NA,TRBV20-1,TRBJ1-5,CSARGDPWGNQPQHF,TGCAGTGCAAGAGGGGACCCATGGGGAAATCAGCCCCAGCATTTT
few,TRBD2,TRBV20-1,TRBJ2-3,CSARELAGGADTQYF,TGCAGTGCTAGAGAACTAGCGGGGGGAGCAGATACGCAGTATTTT
many,TRBD1,TRBV5-1,TRBJ2-7,CASSLGAGGSYEQYF,TGTGCCAGCAGCTTAGGGGCAGGGGGCTCCTACGAGCAGTACTTC
few,NA,TRBV7-7,TRBJ2-3,CASSSGGIGTDTQYF,TGTGCCAGCAGTTCTGGGGGAATCGGCACAGATACGCAGTATTTT
NA,NA,TRBV27,TRBJ2-7,CASSLDRGFSGTYEQYF,TGTGCCAGCAGTCTCGACAGGGGGTTTAGCGGGACCTACGAGCAGTACTTC
few,NA,TRBV10-3,TRBJ2-5,CAISELQGIGTQYF,TGTGCCATCAGTGAGTTACAGGGCATTGGGACCCAGTACTTC
NA,TRBD1,TRBV20-1,TRBJ2-7,CSASGDRGYEQYF,TGCAGTGCTAGCGGGGACAGGGGGTACGAGCAGTACTTC
few,NA,TRBV3-1,TRBJ1-3,CASSRPGMGNTIYF,TGTGCCAGCAGCCGTCCAGGAATGGGAAACACCATATATTTT
few,NA,TRBV9,TRBJ2-7,CASSVVSDPSYEQYF,TGTGCCAGCAGCGTAGTTAGCGACCCCTCCTACGAGCAGTACTTC
NA,NA,TRBV6-5,TRBJ1-1,CASSYGGANTEAFF,TGTGCCAGCAGTTACGGTGGGGCGAACACTGAAGCTTTCTTT
few,NA,TRBV5-1,TRBJ2-7,CASRSETNYEQYF,TGCGCCAGCAGATCGGAGACAAACTACGAGCAGTACTTC
NA,NA,TRBV29-1,TRBJ2-3,CSVASAASTDTQYF,TGCAGCGTGGCTAGCGCCGCTAGCACAGATACGCAGTATTTT
NA,TRBD1,TRBV6-5,TRBJ2-5,CASSPDRDHETQYF,TGTGCCAGCAGCCCGGACAGGGACCACGAGACCCAGTACTTC
NA,NA,TRBV3-1,TRBJ2-3,CASSQENTQYF,TGTGCCAGCAGCCAAGAAAATACGCAGTATTTT
NA,NA,TRBV2,TRBJ2-7,CTSSQEQTQYF,TGTACCAGCAGCCAGGAACAAACCCAGTACTTC